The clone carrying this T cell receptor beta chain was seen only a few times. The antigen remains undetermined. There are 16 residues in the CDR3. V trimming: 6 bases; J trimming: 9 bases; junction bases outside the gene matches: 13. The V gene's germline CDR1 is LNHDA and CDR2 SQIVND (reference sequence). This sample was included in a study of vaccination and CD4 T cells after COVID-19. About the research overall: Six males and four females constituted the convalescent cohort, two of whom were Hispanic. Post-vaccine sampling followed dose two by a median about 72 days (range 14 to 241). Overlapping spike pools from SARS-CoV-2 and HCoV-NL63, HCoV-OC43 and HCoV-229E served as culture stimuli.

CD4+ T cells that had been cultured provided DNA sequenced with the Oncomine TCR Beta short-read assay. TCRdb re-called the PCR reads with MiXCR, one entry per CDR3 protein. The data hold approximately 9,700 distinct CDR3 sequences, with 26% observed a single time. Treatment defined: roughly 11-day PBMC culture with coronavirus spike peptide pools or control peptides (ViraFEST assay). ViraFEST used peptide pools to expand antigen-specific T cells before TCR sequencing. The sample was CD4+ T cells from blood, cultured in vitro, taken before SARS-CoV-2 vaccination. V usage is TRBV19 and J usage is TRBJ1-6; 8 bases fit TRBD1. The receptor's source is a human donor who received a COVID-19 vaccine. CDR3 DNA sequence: TGTGCCAGTAGAGACCTCGGACAGGGACGGGTTTCACCCCTCCACTTT. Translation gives CASRDLGQGRVSPLHF.